This TCR beta chain was captured by sequencing in a study of identical twins (dated by TCRdb to 2016 to 2017). About the full investigation: To test whether fetal clonotypes persist, the study used deep sequencing on TCR alpha and beta repertoires from monozygotic twins, unrelated adults of various ages, and cord blood. Replicate twin experiments were performed at different times using different library preparation protocols to rule out contamination. What the work shows at the level of the full study, not this receptor alone: In beta out-of-frame sequences, excess twin sharing was weaker, because having fewer shared sequences lowered the signal-to-noise ratio. Fewer insertions were carried by abundant cord blood beta clonotypes, a similar but weaker trend appeared in young adult naive repertoires, and no such trend appeared in memory repertoires. Invariant T cells such as MAIT and iNKT could partly confound zero-insertion analyses, although diverse VJ usage argued against such confounding for most clonotypes. Because the same donors could not be followed over many years, conclusions were based on cross-sectional statistical analysis. Out-of-frame TCR alpha sequences shared between twins showed an excess of low generation-probability sequences compared with coincidental sharing between unrelated individuals. Recombination models systematically underestimated out-of-frame TCR alpha sharing in monozygotic twins but agreed with sharing between unrelated individuals.

All donors were healthy Caucasians. Miltenyi CD45RO+ enrichment and human naive T-cell isolation kits were used to isolate memory (CD45RO+) and naive T cells from PBMC. Libraries came from 5' RACE. For sequencing, an Illumina HiSeq 2000 was employed. A universal primer binding site was introduced by template switching, and a unique molecular identifier was present in the final cDNA, enabling accurate counting of TCR cDNA molecules. First-strand cDNA for TCR alpha and beta chains was synthesized from specific primers in the conserved constant-segment region. To control for contamination, every cDNA library was double barcoded, receiving both a SMART-Mk sample barcode and Illumina barcodes. TruSeq adapter sequences along with Illumina sample barcodes were introduced in two successive PCR steps. The Illumina HiSeq platform was used with custom primers to sequence TCR alpha and beta cDNA libraries. Concerning the study's data processing: Raw reads were processed with MiGEC to extract unique molecular identifiers, and MiXCR was used to determine CDR3 positions. Recombination models were inferred per individual with the repgenHMM and IGoR tools using an EM algorithm. The analysis of shared clonotypes was done with the tcR package in R, with sharing normalized by the product of cloneset sizes. To study raw recombination free of thymic and clonal selection effects, out-of-frame nonproductive sequences were analyzed. TCRdb applied fastp at Q25 and MiXCR to the public reads, then kept only in-frame beta chains. Rows matching on CDR3 protein sequence are summarized as one entry with the most common DNA and genes. The V and J calls shown here were made by TCRdb, not taken from the authors' results. Present in this sample are approximately 230,000 distinct CDR3 sequences, roughly an eighth of which were seen just once. Approximately 8.2% of the sample lies in the top ten.

CDR1 and CDR2 are drawn from the germline V gene: SQVTM, ANQGSEA. The CDR3 holds 12 amino acids from the cysteine to the phenylalanine. Only the CDR3 portion is preserved as DNA: 36 bases, with reading frame beginning at the first base. Regarding this clonotype: Its binding antigen is unknown. No much larger clonotype is one base removed from it; base qualities were not supplied.

This sequence uses TRBV29-1 and TRBJ2-5; the D gene is perhaps TRBD2, from 7 matching bases. This clonotype was obtained from a woman aged 18-30 years in good health. Sequencing was done on a sample of memory (CD45RO+) T cells sorted from blood. Per the publication, the cell subset or site label means: CD45RO+ enriched T cells. Here is the DNA: TGCAGTACAAACAGGGAGGGAGAGACCCAGTACTTC. The translation is CSTNREGETQYF.